This T cell receptor (beta chain) was profiled in a study of regulatory T cells in long-lasting Graves disease. There are many counts of this clonotype. Time point defined: persistent/refractory GD, antithyroid drugs over 5 years with positive TRAb. PBMCs provided the RNA from which the TCR library was made. Building the TCR beta libraries relied on iRepertoire HTBI primers, and CDR3 regions underwent Arm-PCR. TCRdb called the multiplex PCR reads again in MiXCR, with one record for every CDR3 protein. The sample has 400,000 to 500,000 distinct CDR3 sequences, approximately 21% seen once. This CDR3 has 17 residues. Trimming shortened V by 2 bases and J by 5 bases, and 18 bases separated the two germline ends. The V gene's germline CDR1 is SEHNR and CDR2 FQNEAQ (reference sequence).

The rearrangement joins TRBV7-9 to TRBJ1-4, with D possibly being TRBD1 (6 bases). The sequence derives from a female donor with Graves disease. The specimen was peripheral blood mononuclear cells (PBMCs), collected when the disease was refractory, from a patient treated with antithyroid drugs. The CDR3 DNA is TGTGCCAGCAGCTTAACAGGGAGGGTAATCGGAAATGAAAAACTGTTTTTT. This translates into CASSLTGRVIGNEKLFF.